The 29 T cell receptor beta chains below were found in one sample sequenced in a study of metastatic and nonmetastatic thyroid tumors. Via MiXCR, TCRdb re-called the PCR reads. This repertoire shows about 27,000 clones, roughly 15% found once; its top ten account for around 6.5%. Before thyroid surgery, none of the patients had received any treatment. The sample was blood. Source of these receptors: a male donor with papillary thyroid cancer or a benign thyroid nodule (not recorded which). Some clones in this sample may be carry-over from other donors' samples.

This clone was seen a handful of times. This chain connects TRBV6-2 or TRBV6-3 to TRBJ2-7; perhaps TRBD1 as D (5 bases). Germline values: CDR1 MNHEY, CDR2 SVGEGT. The V end lost 7 bases, the J end lost 0 bases, and 16 bases lay between the germline ends. There are 15 residues in the CDR3. This CDR3 reads CASKVRSGPSYEQYF. CDR3 DNA: TGTGCCAGCAAGGTGCGCTCAGGGCCCTCCTACGAGCAGTACTTC.

CDR3 DNA: TGTGCCAGCCCTCCGGGGTCAAGCTCCTACGAGCAGTACTTC. It specifies CASPPGSSSYEQYF. This chain links TRBV18 with TRBJ2-7, with D tentatively TRBD2 (5 bases). This CDR3 region has 14 residues. V was shortened by 8 bases and J by 0 bases, with 14 bases between the two germline ends. In germline, CDR1 is KGHSH, CDR2 LQKENI.

This clone was observed at least ten times. The chain couples TRBV18 to TRBJ2-7; no clear D. The germline V gene encodes CDR1 KGHSH and CDR2 LQKENI. The CDR3 loop spans 16 amino acids. Trimming took off 0 bases at V and 0 bases at J, with 12 bases between the two ends. The DNA for the CDR3 is TGTGCCAGCTCACCACCGAGTCAGGCCCACTCCTACGAGCAGTACTTC. Protein product: CASSPPSQAHSYEQYF. Combining the CDR3 with reference TRBV18 and TRBJ2-7 gives the whole variable domain NAGVMQNPRHLVRRRGQEARLRCSPMKGHSHVYWYRQLPEEGLKFMVYLQKENIIDESGMPKERFSAEFPKEGPSILRIQQVVRGDSAAYFCASSPPSQAHSYEQYFGPGTRLTVT.

This clone showed up just a few times. The rearrangement uses TRBV3-1 and TRBJ1-2, with 9 bases matching TRBD1. The V segment lost 8 bases and the J segment 5 bases; nucleotides outside the gene matches: 3. CDR3 size: 12 residues. The germline V gene has CDR1 LGHDT and CDR2 YNNKEL (reference sequence). The CDR3 DNA reads as TGTGCCAGCGGACAGGGGATATATGGCTACACCTTC. Residues: CASGQGIYGYTF.

This clone appeared a few times. The rearrangement joins TRBV12-3 or TRBV12-4 to TRBJ1-1, with D perhaps TRBD1 (6 bases). This CDR3 is 14 amino acids long. Trimming pared 6 bases from V and 0 bases from J, leaving 11 bases between. CDR3 sequence: CASSRGTLNTEAFF. The CDR3 nucleotides read TGTGCCAGCAGCCGTGGGACACTGAACACTGAAGCTTTCTTT.

This clone appeared many times. The rearrangement uses TRBV6-5 and TRBJ2-5; D gene unclear. The CDR3 is 14 amino acids. V was shortened by 0 bases and J by 5 bases, with 10 bases between the two germline ends. Germline CDR1 is MNHEY and CDR2 is SVGAGI. CDR3 sequence reads: CASSYSGSRETQYF. The DNA for the CDR3 is TGTGCCAGCAGTTACTCTGGCTCTAGGGAGACCCAGTACTTC.

This chain joins TRBV10-1 and TRBJ2-7; no firm D call. V dropped 1 base and J dropped 2 bases, with 12 bases sitting between them. Germline CDR1 WNHNN, CDR2 SYGVQD (reference sequence). The CDR3 runs to 15 residues. The CDR3 coding sequence is TGCGCCAGCAGTGAGTGTGGCCGATTACCCTACGAGCAGTACTTC. Translated: CASSECGRLPYEQYF.

There are many counts of this clone. The chain employs TRBV24-1 and TRBJ2-1; TRBD1 agrees at 7 bases. Germline V gives CDR1 KGHDR, CDR2 SFDVKD. After removal of 2 bases from V and 0 bases from J, the junction contained 0 bases not matched to a gene. The CDR3 extends over 15 amino acids. The CDR3 reads CATSDWDSSYNEQFF. The CDR3 bases are TGTGCCACCAGTGATTGGGACAGCTCCTACAATGAGCAGTTCTTC.

This clone was observed many times. This chain links TRBV27 with TRBJ1-5; D uncertain. With 0 bases removed from V and 4 bases from J, the gap between germline ends came to 10 bases. Germline V CDR1 and CDR2: MNHEY, SMNVEV (reference sequence). The CDR3 covers 15 residues. Here the CDR3 reads CASSLSFTANQPQHF. The DNA of the CDR3 is TGTGCCAGCAGTTTATCTTTCACAGCAAATCAGCCCCAGCATTTT.

This clone was observed many times. V usage is TRBV5-1 and J usage is TRBJ2-7, with TRBD1 matching over 8 bases. Losses at the gene ends were 4 bases for V and 6 bases for J; bases not matched to a gene: 3. The CDR3 runs to 12 residues. Germline V gene data show CDR1 as SGHRS and CDR2 as YFSETQ. The CDR3 is CASSGTGGEQYF. The CDR3 nucleotides are TGCGCCAGCAGCGGAACAGGGGGCGAGCAGTACTTC.

In its sample, this clone was seen many times. This sequence joins TRBV24-1 and TRBJ2-1; no clear D gene. The V end was cut by 3 bases, the J end by 4 bases, with 15 bases between. The CDR3 runs 16 residues. Per the germline V gene, CDR1 is KGHDR and CDR2 is SFDVKD. CDR3: CATSDPPLAGYNEQFF. The CDR3, as DNA: TGTGCCACCAGTGATCCGCCTCTCGCCGGGTACAATGAGCAGTTCTTC.

This clone was counted between two and nine times. This chain uses TRBV6-1 with TRBJ2-7; D is undetermined. V was trimmed by 10 bases and J by 2 bases, leaving 21 bases between them. This CDR3 is built from 15 residues. Germline V CDR1 and CDR2: MNHNS, SASEGT. The CDR3 region has the DNA TGTGCCATCCGACCCTCCGACTTGGGGACCTACGAGCAGTACTTC. Amino acid sequence: CAIRPSDLGTYEQYF.

This clone counts as medium-sized. The gene calls are TRBV27 and TRBJ2-7, with D maybe TRBD1 (6 bases). V gave up 3 bases and J gave up 3 bases, with 9 bases separating them. CDR3 size: 13 residues. Per the germline V gene, CDR1 is MNHEY and CDR2 is SMNVEV (reference sequence). The CDR3 here is CASSLGAIYEQYF. In nucleotides, the CDR3 is TGTGCCAGCAGTTTGGGGGCAATCTACGAGCAGTACTTC.

This clone came up many times. A much more abundant neighbour one base away suggests this may be a read error. This chain connects TRBV28 to TRBJ2-1; possible D gene TRBD1, 6 bases. CDR1 MDHEN and CDR2 SYDVKM come from the germline V gene. This CDR3 is built from 13 residues. The CDR3 is CASSGGSYNKQSF. As DNA, the CDR3 is TGTGCCAGCAGTGGGGGCTCCTACAATAAGCAGTCCTTC.

This clone was seen ten or more times. A clone one base away is much larger, so this may be a read error. Additional DNA sequences in this sample encode the identical CDR3. The rearrangement joins TRBV12-3 or TRBV12-4 to TRBJ2-3; TRBD1 agrees at 7 bases. The CDR3 consists of 14 residues. With V trimmed by 6 bases and J by 5 bases, 8 bases remained unmatched. The CDR3 sequence is CASSLQGFGDTQYF. CDR3 in DNA: TGTGCCAGCAGCTTACAGGGGTTTGGAGATACGCAGTATTTT.

The sample holds a few counts of this clone. A much larger clonotype is one base distant, so this may be a read error. The chain is built from TRBV29-1 and TRBJ1-2; D gene unclear. This CDR3 is 11 amino acids long. Germline V lookup: CDR1 SQVTM, CDR2 ANQGSEA. V was cut by 6 bases and J by 6 bases, with 11 bases left in between. In nucleotides, the CDR3 is TGCAGCGTCGTCCAGTTAGATGGCTACACCTTC. Translating gives CSVVQLDGYTF.

This clone showed up many times. V and J are TRBV28 and TRBJ2-7; 8 bases align to TRBD1. The CDR3 is made up of 15 amino acids. Germline values: CDR1 MDHEN, CDR2 SYDVKM. Trimming took 6 bases from V and 1 from J; bases not matched to a gene: 8. DNA for the CDR3: TGTGCCAGCAGGTCAGGGACAGGTTTATCCTACGAGCAGTACTTC. Residues: CASRSGTGLSYEQYF. Using reference TRBV28 and TRBJ2-7 for the parts outside the CDR3, the full variable domain is DVKVTQSSRYLVKRTGEKVFLECVQDMDHENMFWYRQDPGLGLRLIYFSYDVKMKEKGDIPEGYSVSREKKERFSLILESASTNQTSMYLCASRSGTGLSYEQYFGPGTRLTVT.

This clone has a count of ten or more. The J gene is TRBJ2-3, the V gene TRBV7-8; D is undetermined. Germline assignment: CDR1 SGHVS and CDR2 FQNEAQ. V dropped 5 bases and J dropped 1 base, with 10 bases sitting between them. The CDR3 length is 14 residues. The CDR3, as DNA: TGTGCCAGCAGCCCCCAGGCGGGCACAGATACGCAGTATTTT. This encodes CASSPQAGTDTQYF.

The chain has TRBV6-1 and TRBJ1-2, with D perhaps matching TRBD1 (5 bases). Per the germline V gene, CDR1 is MNHNS and CDR2 is SASEGT. CDR3 length: 11 residues. Trimming removed 10 bases from V and 12 bases from J, with 18 bases in between. CDR3 nucleotide sequence: TGTGCCAACAGCCAGGGAACGGCCCACACCTTC. It is translated as CANSQGTAHTF.

In the case of this clone: One end of the junction fails to match germline, which may point to a read error. The chain recombines TRBV9 with TRBJ2-1; 7 nucleotides align to TRBD2. CDR1 and CDR2 from the germline V gene are SGDLS and YYNGEE. The CDR3 totals 16 residues. Written as DNA, the CDR3 is TGTGCCGGCAGCGTAGCGGAGCGGGGTCTTTACAATGAGCAGTTCTTC. Its translation is CAGSVAERGLYNEQFF.

There are many counts of this clone. The J gene is TRBJ2-1, the V gene TRBV6-1; 11 nucleotides agree with TRBD1. The CDR3 sequence is 15 residues long. The germline CDR1 and CDR2 sequences are MNHNS and SASEGT. V shed 7 bases, J shed 7 bases, and the junction held 9 bases outside the gene matches. The CDR3 DNA is TGTGCCAGCATTCAACTTGGGACAGGGGGGAATGAGCAGTTCTTC. This encodes CASIQLGTGGNEQFF.

There are a few counts of this clone. This chain connects TRBV6-2 or TRBV6-3 to TRBJ2-7; D call uncertain. Germline-derived CDR1 and CDR2 are MNHEY and SVGEGT. The CDR3 is 11 residues long. V dropped 1 base and J dropped 3 bases, with 1 base sitting between them. The CDR3 coding sequence is TGTGCCAGCAGTTACTTCTACGAGCAGTACTTC. This translates into CASSYFYEQYF.

Many counts were recorded for this clone. The chain uses TRBV15 and TRBJ2-7; D might be TRBD2 (6 bases). Trimming removed 5 bases from V and 1 base from J, with 9 bases in between. From germline, CDR1 is LNHNV and CDR2 YYDKDF (reference sequence). The CDR3 is made up of 13 amino acids. In DNA, the CDR3 is TGTGCCACCAGCCTTCGGGGGTCCTACGAGCAGTACTTC. Its translation is CATSLRGSYEQYF. The variable domain in full, with the rest retrieved from reference TRBV15 and TRBJ2-7, is DAMVIQNPRYQVTQFGKPVTLSCSQTLNHNVMYWYQQKSSQAPKLLFHYYDKDFNNEADTPDNFQSRRPNTSFCFLDIRSPGLGDTAMYLCATSLRGSYEQYFGPGTRLTVT.

This clone was recorded many times. The chain is built from TRBV28 and TRBJ2-3; 9 bases fit TRBD2. Germline assignment: CDR1 MDHEN and CDR2 SYDVKM. CDR3 length: 17 residues. J gave up 2 bases and V 5 bases, and 11 bases lay outside the gene matches. The CDR3 sequence: CASSEEGSGGATDTQYF. CDR3 coding DNA: TGTGCCAGCAGTGAGGAGGGTAGCGGGGGTGCCACAGATACGCAGTATTTT.

The table lists this clone with many counts. The same CDR3 also results from other DNA sequences found in this sample. The gene calls are TRBV20-1 and TRBJ1-4; D is possibly TRBD1 (6 bases). The CDR3 consists of 15 residues. V lost 5 bases, J lost 7 bases, and 20 bases lay in between. CDR1 DFQATT and CDR2 SNEGSKA come from the germline V gene (reference sequence). The DNA of the CDR3 is TGCAGTGCTCAGGACAGCGGTTTGCAGGGTGAAAAACTGTTTTTT. Translated, it gives CSAQDSGLQGEKLFF.

This clone was seen at least ten times. Here the CDR3 reads CASSVIENTEAFF. DNA of the CDR3: TGCGCCAGCAGTGTAATAGAGAACACTGAAGCTTTCTTT. The J gene is TRBJ1-1, the V gene TRBV10-2, with unresolved D. The CDR3 has 13 amino acids. Germline loops: CDR1 WSHSY, CDR2 SAAADI. Trimming stripped 4 bases from V and 1 base from J, with 7 bases between.

This clone qualifies as medium-sized. The gene calls are TRBV30 and TRBJ1-1; a weak D match, TRBD1 (5 bases). With 0 bases removed from V and 11 bases from J, the gap between germline ends came to 13 bases. The length of the CDR3 is 12 residues. Germline loops: CDR1 GTSNPN, CDR2 SVGIG (reference sequence). Here the CDR3 reads CAWSVLRDAAFF. DNA of the CDR3: TGTGCCTGGAGTGTACTTCGGGACGCGGCTTTCTTT.

This clone was picked up many times. The chain employs TRBV3-1 and TRBJ2-7; 8 nucleotides line up with TRBD1. Trimming removed 4 bases from V and 3 bases from J; junction bases left unmatched: 14. The CDR3 extends over 17 amino acids. Germline lookup yields CDR1 LGHDT and CDR2 YNNKEL (reference sequence). CDR3 protein: CASSLRRGDRGRYEQYF. For the CDR3, the DNA is TGTGCCAGCAGCCTTCGGAGGGGTGACAGGGGACGCTACGAGCAGTACTTC.

CDR3 sequence (DNA): TGTGCCTGGGCCAACATGAACACTGAAGCTTTCTTT. This codes for CAWANMNTEAFF. The J gene is TRBJ1-1, the V gene TRBV30, with D unclear. Per germline, CDR1 GTSNPN and CDR2 SVGIG (reference sequence). The length of the CDR3 is 12 residues. The germline V and J ends were trimmed by 5 bases and 0 bases, with 7 bases remaining between them.